This TCR beta chain is drawn from a study of blood T cells in healthy people across ages. Between the trimmed V and J ends, which lost 6 bases and 0 bases, there was a span of 2 bases. Germline lookup yields CDR1 KGHDR and CDR2 SFDVKD. The CDR3 contains 12 residues. The second PCR ran about 6 to 11 cycles with a sample-barcoded 5' primer and J-beta primers. TCRdb fed the 5' RACE reads into MiXCR, producing one record per CDR3 protein. Altogether about 1.4 million distinct CDR3 sequences are present, approximately 59% being singletons, with the ten largest covering 6.5% to 8.5%. In this sample, this clonotype turned up a few times.

The rearrangement links TRBV24-1 to TRBJ2-1; D is unresolved. This clonotype was sampled from a man younger than 35 in good health. The sequenced sample consisted of blood. CDR3: CATSYSYNEQFF. The DNA of the CDR3 is TGTGCCACCAGTTACTCCTACAATGAGCAGTTCTTC.